This is a list of T cell receptor beta chains from one sample in a study of molecular identifiers for immune sequencing clone quantification. TCRdb fed the PCR reads into MiXCR, producing one record per CDR3 protein. The top ten clones hold about 1.5% of a sample with 50,000 to 75,000 distinct CDR3 sequences, around 19% of them seen once. The sample consisted of naive CD8+ T cells from blood, with Jurkat cell RNA spiked in. The source of these receptors is a human donor in good health. Some libraries in this study had Jurkat cell RNA spiked in. The CDR3 runs from the conserved cysteine through the conserved F or W. D genes are given only for firm matches. Size is omitted from some rows. Given values are once, few, many or a class for expanded clones.

d_gene	j_gene	v_gene	abundance	CDR3aa	CDR3nt
-	TRBJ1-1	TRBV6-2/TRBV6-3	many	CASSYGPGSVTGLGTEAFF	TGTGCCAGCAGTTACGGTCCGGGTTCGGTTACGGGGTTGGGCACTGAAGCTTTCTTT
-	TRBJ2-5	TRBV29-1	many	CSVEVVLSQGPQETQYF	TGCAGCGTTGAAGTAGTATTATCGCAGGGGCCACAAGAGACCCAGTACTTC
-	TRBJ2-2	TRBV7-2	many	CASSFTHGELFF	TGTGCCAGCAGCTTTACGCACGGGGAGCTGTTTTTT
-	TRBJ2-1	TRBV7-6	few	CASSPTGEHNEQFF	TGTGCCAGCAGCCCCACGGGGGAACACAATGAGCAGTTCTTC
-	TRBJ2-5	TRBV21-1	many	CASSKGPPGQVLYQETQYF	TGTGCCAGCAGCAAAGGGCCTCCGGGGCAGGTCCTATACCAAGAGACCCAGTACTTC
-	TRBJ2-7	TRBV10-3	many	CAISESQGFSYEQYF	TGTGCCATCAGTGAGTCTCAGGGGTTCTCCTACGAGCAGTACTTC
-	TRBJ1-6	TRBV20-1	many	CSTPGVPLHF	TGCAGTACTCCAGGGGTGCCCCTCCACTTT
-	TRBJ2-1	TRBV12-3/TRBV12-4	few	CATITGPGIQFF	TGTGCCACCATAACAGGCCCGGGAATCCAGTTCTTC
-	TRBJ1-1	TRBV29-1	many	CSVMAGPTEAFF	TGCAGCGTTATGGCGGGGCCCACTGAAGCTTTCTTT
-	TRBJ2-5	TRBV7-9	many	CASSGRGQGRQTQYF	TGTGCCAGCAGCGGACGGGGGCAGGGGCGGCAGACCCAGTACTTC
TRBD2	TRBJ2-1	TRBV27	few	CASSPGLAVGEQFF	TGTGCCAGCAGTCCGGGACTAGCGGTAGGTGAGCAGTTCTTC
-	TRBJ2-7	TRBV4-3	many	CASSQGGVSYEQYF	TGCGCCAGCAGCCAAGGGGGGGTTTCCTACGAGCAGTACTTC
TRBD2	TRBJ2-1	TRBV19	many	CASSTSGRADEQFF	TGTGCCAGTAGTACTAGCGGGAGGGCGGATGAGCAGTTCTTC
-	TRBJ1-5	TRBV6-5	-	CASSTGTYNQPQHF	TGTGCCAGCAGCACAGGGACCTACAATCAGCCCCAGCATTTT
-	TRBJ2-2	TRBV29-1	many	CSVAGLDTGELFF	TGCAGCGTTGCAGGGTTGGACACCGGGGAGCTGTTTTTT
TRBD1	TRBJ1-2	TRBV2	many	CASTGTVNYGYTF	TGTGCCAGCACCGGGACAGTAAACTATGGCTACACCTTC
-	TRBJ2-7	TRBV29-1	few	CSGISTYEQYF	TGCAGCGGCATCTCAACCTACGAGCAGTACTTC
-	TRBJ2-7	TRBV14	few	CASSHTGTTYEQCF	TGTGCCAGCAGCCACACCGGGACAACTTACGAGCAGTGCTTC
-	TRBJ2-7	TRBV5-6	many	CASSPGANYEQYF	TGTGCCAGCAGCCCCGGGGCTAACTACGAGCAGTACTTC
-	TRBJ2-3	TRBV18	many	CASSRDGADTQYF	TGTGCCAGCTCACGGGACGGAGCAGATACGCAGTATTTT
TRBD2	TRBJ2-1	TRBV20-1	many	CSARATGGPNEQFF	TGCAGTGCTAGAGCTACGGGAGGGCCCAATGAGCAGTTCTTC
TRBD2	TRBJ2-7	TRBV6-2/TRBV6-3	many	CASSSLYLVPSSGRVTSSYEQYF	TGTGCCAGCAGTTCTCTCTACCTAGTTCCCTCTAGCGGGAGGGTTACTAGCTCCTACGAGCAGTACTTC
-	TRBJ2-1	TRBV7-9	many	CASSTHPSAEQFF	TGTGCCAGCAGCACACACCCTAGCGCAGAGCAGTTCTTC
TRBD2	TRBJ2-1	TRBV9	-	CASSTRTSEQFF	TGTGCCAGCAGCACTAGGACTAGCGAACAGTTCTTC
TRBD2	TRBJ2-1	TRBV20-1	many	CSASLAGVDNEQFF	TGCAGTGCTTCACTAGCGGGGGTAGACAATGAGCAGTTCTTC